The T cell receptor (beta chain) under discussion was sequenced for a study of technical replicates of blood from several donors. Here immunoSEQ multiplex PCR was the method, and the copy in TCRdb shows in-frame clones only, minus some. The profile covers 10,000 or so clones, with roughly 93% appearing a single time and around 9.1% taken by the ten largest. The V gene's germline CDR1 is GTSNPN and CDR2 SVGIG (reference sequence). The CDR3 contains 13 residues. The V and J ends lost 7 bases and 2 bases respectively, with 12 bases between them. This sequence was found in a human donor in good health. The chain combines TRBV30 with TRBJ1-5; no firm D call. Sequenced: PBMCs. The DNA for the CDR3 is TGTGCCTTAAGTACAGTCGGCAATCAGCCCCAGCATTTT. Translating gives CALSTVGNQPQHF.